This entry lists 13 T cell receptor beta chains sequenced from one sample in a study of Ad26.COV2.S vaccination and SARS-CoV-2 variants. Clones were sequenced by immunoSEQ multiplex PCR, and TCRdb holds only the in-frame ones, with some missing. This sample has over 300,000 clones, with roughly 85% found just once. The treatment here: around 19 received Ad26.COV2.S at low or high dose, single or two shots; 5 received placebo; per-sample allocation not given. Specimens were obtained on day 63 following the first vaccine or placebo injection. Sequencing used peripheral blood, obtained in a trial of Ad26.COV2.S vaccine versus placebo. Receptors originate from a person aged 18-60 years who received the Ad26.COV2.S COVID-19 vaccine or a placebo.

The chain combines TRBV7-9 with TRBJ2-1; TRBD2 aligns across 11 bases. V shed 0 bases, J shed 6 bases, and the junction held 1 base outside the gene matches. The CDR3 is 15 residues long. Per the germline V gene, CDR1 is SEHNR and CDR2 is FQNEAQ (reference sequence). The CDR3 loop reads CASSLASGRANEQFF. CDR3 nucleotides: TGTGCCAGCAGCTTAGCTAGCGGGAGGGCCAATGAGCAGTTCTTC. Full variable domain (missing parts from reference TRBV7-9 and TRBJ2-1): DTGVSQNPRHKITKRGQNVTFRCDPISEHNRLYWYRQTLGQGPEFLTYFQNEAQLEKSRLLSDRFSAERPKGSFSTLEIQRTEQGDSAMYLCASSLASGRANEQFFGPGTRLTVL.

This clone occurred once. The chain combines TRBV5-1 with TRBJ2-7, with 15 bases fitting TRBD2. Trimming at V came to 3 bases and at J to 3 bases, leaving 7 bases not matched to a gene. The CDR3 runs 17 residues. Germline V CDR1 and CDR2: SGHRS, YFSETQ. The CDR3 DNA reads as TGCGCCAGCAGCTGGGGACTAGCGGGGGGCTACCTCTACGAGCAGTACTTC. Residues: CASSWGLAGGYLYEQYF.

The chain recombines TRBV7-3 with TRBJ2-1; TRBD1 might be the D (6 bases). Between the trimmed V and J ends, which lost 8 bases and 5 bases, there was a span of 10 bases. Germline CDR1 reads SGHTA; CDR2 reads FQGTGA. This CDR3 spans 12 amino acids. CDR3 DNA sequence: TGTGCCAGCGCGGACAGTGACAATGAGCAGTTCTTC. It encodes CASADSDNEQFF.

The J gene is TRBJ1-3, the V gene TRBV9; 8 nucleotides agree with TRBD1. This CDR3 contains 17 residues. V lost 3 bases and J lost 1; bases outside the gene matches: 9. In germline, CDR1 is SGDLS, CDR2 YYNGEE. DNA for the CDR3: TGTGCCAGCAGCGCCGGGACAGGAGGATTTTCTGGAAACACCATATATTTT. Translated, it gives CASSAGTGGFSGNTIYF.

V usage is TRBV5-1 and J usage is TRBJ2-7, with 8 bases aligning to TRBD2. After removal of 2 bases from V and 6 bases from J, the junction contained 4 bases not matched to a gene. CDR1 SGHRS and CDR2 YFSETQ come from the germline V gene. This CDR3 is 13 amino acids long. CDR3 amino acids: CASSFGREAEQYF. In nucleotides, the CDR3 is TGCGCCAGCAGCTTTGGGCGGGAGGCCGAGCAGTACTTC.

V and J are TRBV6-1 and TRBJ1-4; D possibly corresponds to TRBD1 (6 bases). The V end was cut by 4 bases, the J end by 8 bases, with 20 bases between. This CDR3 spans 16 amino acids. Germline V lookup: CDR1 MNHNS, CDR2 SASEGT. The CDR3 here is CASSGPEGGLGEKLFF. The CDR3 DNA follows: TGTGCCAGCAGTGGGCCCGAAGGGGGGCTAGGAGAAAAACTGTTTTTT.

The rearrangement joins TRBV29-1 to TRBJ2-5; 10 nucleotides align to TRBD1. Germline V gene sequence: CDR1 SQVTM, CDR2 ANQGSEA. V was clipped by 7 bases and J by 4 bases; unmatched bases: 6. CDR3 length: 13 amino acids. The CDR3 loop reads CSGRQGAGETQYF. CDR3 bases: TGCAGCGGGCGACAGGGGGCCGGAGAGACCCAGTACTTC.

The rearrangement uses TRBV5-5 and TRBJ2-7, with no clear D. CDR1 and CDR2 (germline): SGHKS, YYEKEE (reference sequence). V was shortened by 5 bases and J by 6 bases, with 9 bases between the two germline ends. The CDR3 covers 11 residues. The CDR3 here is CASSLTSEQYF. The CDR3 DNA sequence: TGTGCCAGCAGTCTGACGAGCGAGCAGTACTTC.

The chain uses TRBV27 and TRBJ1-3; D uncertain. Trimming shortened V by 5 bases and J by 5 bases, and 10 bases separated the two germline ends. CDR3 length equals 13 residues. Looked up from germline, CDR1 is MNHEY and CDR2 is SMNVEV (reference sequence). The CDR3: CASSPQGRNTIYF. CDR3 nucleotides: TGTGCCAGCAGTCCCCAAGGGCGAAACACCATATATTTT.

The rearrangement uses TRBV7-2 and TRBJ2-1, with a possible D match to TRBD2 (6 bases). Germline CDR1 and CDR2: SGHTA and FQGNSA. V was trimmed by 3 bases and J by 5 bases, leaving 8 bases between them. This CDR3 comprises 13 residues. As DNA, the CDR3 is TGTGCCAGCAGCTTTCGGGGGAACAATGAGCAGTTCTTC. It yields the protein CASSFRGNNEQFF.

This sequence joins TRBV11-2 and TRBJ1-4, with a tentative D call TRBD1 (6 bases). Deletions cut 5 bases from V and 0 bases from J, with 22 bases between. This CDR3 spans 19 amino acids. The germline V gene encodes CDR1 SGHAT and CDR2 FQNNGV. CDR3 DNA: TGTGCCAGCAGCCGACGAATGCGGGGGGCCAGTGCAACTAATGAAAAACTGTTTTTT. It codes for CASSRRMRGASATNEKLFF.

This sequence joins TRBV18 and TRBJ1-1; no firm D call. V was pared by 4 bases and J by 7 bases, with 16 bases between. The germline gives CDR1 KGHSH, CDR2 LQKENI. CDR3 length: 14 residues. The CDR3 nucleotides are TGTGCCAGCTCACTTTCTGGTGGCTATAATGAAGCTTTCTTT. This gives the protein CASSLSGGYNEAFF.

The chain links TRBV5-5 to TRBJ2-3; perhaps TRBD2 as D (6 bases). The germline V gene encodes CDR1 SGHKS and CDR2 YYEKEE (reference sequence). The CDR3 consists of 15 residues. V shed 4 bases and J shed 0 bases, with 12 bases lying between them. The CDR3 is CASSDLAESTDTQYF. The CDR3 bases are TGTGCCAGCAGCGACTTAGCGGAAAGCACAGATACGCAGTATTTT.